This T cell receptor beta chain originates from a study of identical twins. TCRdb ran MiXCR on the 5' RACE reads and lists one entry per CDR3 protein. The sample contains about 530,000 distinct CDR3 sequences, nearly 15% of which appear only once. This clonotype was recorded a few times. The length of the CDR3 is 18 residues. V shed 6 bases and J 1 base; nucleotides not matched to a gene: 13. These data were likewise used in another study, on yellow fever vaccine responses in identical twins.

The chain employs TRBV12-3 or TRBV12-4 and TRBJ2-3; 10 nucleotides agree with TRBD2. The source material was CD4+ T cells sorted from blood. The source is a woman aged 18-29 years in good health. The CDR3 protein is CASSPRAGGPSGTDTQYF. CDR3 DNA sequence: TGTGCCAGCAGCCCGAGAGCGGGAGGGCCAAGCGGCACAGATACGCAGTATTTT.